Below are 13 T cell receptor beta chains sequenced from a single sample in a study of vaccination effects on CD4 cells after COVID-19. Their specific antigens are unknown. Assay used: immunoSEQ multiplex PCR; TCRdb lists only in-frame clones, some missing. The sample consists of 60,000 to 85,000 clones, around 74% of them appearing once. Peptide-pool stimulation followed by sequencing identified expanded antigen-specific CD4+ clonotypes in the ViraFEST assay. Isolating CD4+ T cells followed less than 12 days of culture. It was two doses of either the BNT162b2 or mRNA-1273 vaccine that participants received. The starting material was CD4+ T cells from PBMCs cultured with HCoV-229E spike peptides, obtained after COVID-19 vaccination. All receptors derive from a human donor who received a COVID-19 vaccine.

This clone turned up a few times. The sample has other DNA sequences that encode this CDR3 too. The chain joins TRBV4-2 to TRBJ2-5; 7 bases are a match to TRBD2. The CDR3 loop spans 15 amino acids. Germline values: CDR1 LGHNA, CDR2 YNFKEQ. The junction had 2 bases not matched to a gene; V was cut back by 0 bases and J by 1 base. In DNA form, the CDR3 reads TGTGCCAGCAGCCAAGATGGGAGGGTCCAAGAGACCCAGTACTTC. Protein product: CASSQDGRVQETQYF.

This chain uses TRBV6-5 with TRBJ2-7; possibly TRBD1 for D (7 bases). The V end was cut by 7 bases, the J end by 6 bases, with 16 bases between. Germline lookup yields CDR1 MNHEY and CDR2 SVGAGI. This CDR3 is 13 amino acids long. CDR3 DNA: TGTGCCAGCAAACGACAGGGAGGCAGCGAGCAGTACGTC. This translates into CASKRQGGSEQYV.

The chain recombines TRBV24-1 with TRBJ2-1; D not resolved. CDR1 and CDR2 from the germline V gene are KGHDR and SFDVKD. This CDR3 is 14 amino acids long. V shed 5 bases and J shed 3 bases, with 10 bases lying between them. DNA of the CDR3: TGTGCCACCAGTGTGGCAGGCGTCTACAATGAGCAGTTCTTC. Its translation is CATSVAGVYNEQFF.

This clone was counted only a few times. The CDR3 nucleotides are TGTGCCAGCAGCAACCGGGGCGGCACTGAAGCTTTCTTT. It encodes CASSNRGGTEAFF. This chain links TRBV7-8 with TRBJ1-1; weak D call: TRBD1 (5 bases). CDR1 and CDR2 from the germline V gene are SGHVS and FQNEAQ. The CDR3 sequence is 13 residues long. V lost 5 bases and J 4 bases, leaving 11 bases between the germline ends.

The chain employs TRBV6-5 and TRBJ1-5, with D possibly being TRBD1 (6 bases). Germline values: CDR1 MNHEY, CDR2 SVGAGI. V was shortened by 2 bases and J by 2 bases, with 7 bases between the two germline ends. The CDR3 is made up of 14 amino acids. The CDR3 nucleotides read TGTGCCAGCAGTTACGCAGGGGGCAATCAGCCCCAGCATTTT. It yields the protein CASSYAGGNQPQHF.

J is TRBJ1-2 and V is TRBV28, with D unresolved. The CDR3 has 13 amino acids. Trimming cost V 2 bases and J 2 bases, with 6 bases left between them. Germline-derived CDR1 and CDR2 are MDHEN and SYDVKM. This CDR3 is CASSLGPNYGYTF. CDR3 DNA: TGTGCCAGCAGTTTAGGTCCCAACTATGGCTACACCTTC.

This clone turned up a few times. The chain joins TRBV18 to TRBJ1-2; 8 bases map to TRBD1. The CDR3 spans 13 residues. Germline CDR1 and CDR2: KGHSH and LQKENI. V lost 6 bases and J lost 10; bases outside the gene matches: 10. CDR3 loop: CASSYGQGRAYTF. DNA of the CDR3: TGTGCCAGCTCCTACGGACAGGGCCGGGCCTACACCTTC.

This clone was detected a few times. The chain recombines TRBV7-8 with TRBJ1-5; D perhaps matches TRBD1 (6 bases). V lost 2 bases to trimming and J lost 5 bases, with 7 bases between them. The germline V gene encodes CDR1 SGHVS and CDR2 FQNEAQ. CDR3 length equals 13 residues. Here the CDR3 DNA reads TGTGCCAGCAGCTTAACAGGGCATCAGCCCCAGCATTTT. Translated: CASSLTGHQPQHF.

The chain carries TRBV6-1 and TRBJ2-1; D gene uncertain. CDR3 length: 14 residues. The V and J ends lost 4 bases and 6 bases respectively, with 13 bases between them. Germline CDR1 and CDR2: MNHNS and SASEGT. The CDR3 reads CASSGAGRPNEQFF. The CDR3, as DNA: TGTGCCAGCAGTGGAGCTGGACGCCCCAATGAGCAGTTCTTC.

The V and J genes are TRBV9 and TRBJ1-1, with D maybe TRBD1 (6 bases). The CDR3 sequence is 17 residues long. Germline CDR1 is SGDLS and CDR2 is YYNGEE. Trimming shortened V by 3 bases and J by 4 bases, and 22 bases separated the two germline ends. CDR3 loop: CASSERDTRTVSTEAFF. The CDR3 DNA follows: TGTGCCAGCAGCGAGAGGGATACAAGGACAGTAAGCACTGAAGCTTTCTTT.

The DNA for the CDR3 is TGTGCCAGCAGCTCCCGACCGGGACAAGCCTACGAGCAGTACGTC. It is translated as CASSSRPGQAYEQYV. The genes are TRBV5-8 and TRBJ2-7; D perhaps matches TRBD1 (6 bases). With 3 bases removed from V and 2 bases from J, the gap between germline ends came to 15 bases. Germline loops: CDR1 SGHTS, CDR2 YDEGEE. The CDR3 contains 15 residues.

J is TRBJ1-5 and V is TRBV6-1; TRBD1 is a possible D gene (5 bases). CDR3 length: 16 amino acids. Trimming pared 4 bases from V and 2 bases from J, leaving 15 bases between. CDR1 is MNHNS, CDR2 SASEGT, per germline. Here the CDR3 reads CASSGGISGGNQPQHF. The CDR3 DNA reads TGTGCCAGCAGTGGCGGGATTTCGGGGGGCAATCAGCCCCAGCATTTT.

This chain joins TRBV6-2 or TRBV6-3 and TRBJ1-4; D might be TRBD1 (6 bases). Germline V gene data show CDR1 as MNHEY and CDR2 as SVGEGT. Deletions cut 6 bases from V and 5 bases from J, with 19 bases between. This CDR3 contains 16 residues. The CDR3 nucleotides are TGTGCCAGCAGCTCGATGACAGGACACCCGAATGAAAAACTGTTTTTT. Translation gives CASSSMTGHPNEKLFF.